This is a list of T cell receptor beta chains from one sample in a study of breast tumors, draining lymph nodes, adjacent tissues. TCRdb re-called the multiplex PCR reads through MiXCR, storing one row per CDR3 protein. The profile shows approximately 170,000 distinct CDR3 sequences, about 30% of them singletons. The specimen sequenced was axillary lymph node tissue. All receptors derive from a female donor with breast cancer. Some clones in this sample may be carry-over from other donors' samples. Both conserved end residues are part of each CDR3. The order of the fields is clone size, J gene, V gene, D gene, CDR3 DNA, CDR3 protein. The D gene is left open where the match is weak. Only some rows state a clone size, as once, few, many or a class for expanded clones.

abundance: .
j_gene: TRBJ2-2
v_gene: TRBV5-1
d_gene: .
CDR3nt: TGCGCCAGCAACAGGGGAGGGGGCAACGGGGAGCTGTTTTTT
CDR3aa: CASNRGGGNGELFF

abundance: few
j_gene: TRBJ2-5
v_gene: TRBV11-2
d_gene: .
CDR3nt: TGTGCCAGCAGCTTAGAACGGGGTCCAGAGACCCAGTACTTC
CDR3aa: CASSLERGPETQYF

abundance: .
j_gene: TRBJ2-7
v_gene: TRBV5-1
d_gene: .
CDR3nt: TGCGCCAGCAGCGCCGGTCTTCTCTATGACCAGTACTTC
CDR3aa: CASSAGLLYDQYF

abundance: .
j_gene: TRBJ2-3
v_gene: TRBV7-9
d_gene: TRBD2
CDR3nt: TGTGCCAGCAGCTTATCCGGCGGGGGGCGCACAGATACGCAGTATTTT
CDR3aa: CASSLSGGGRTDTQYF

abundance: few
j_gene: TRBJ2-6
v_gene: TRBV7-9
d_gene: .
CDR3nt: TGTGCCAGCAGCCCCGGGCTGTGCTCTGGGGCCAACGTCCTGACTTTC
CDR3aa: CASSPGLCSGANVLTF

abundance: many
j_gene: TRBJ2-2
v_gene: TRBV24-1
d_gene: TRBD1
CDR3nt: TGTGCCACCAGTGATTCCCCCAGGACAGGGAAAACGGAGCTGTTTTTT
CDR3aa: CATSDSPRTGKTELFF

abundance: .
j_gene: TRBJ1-2
v_gene: TRBV19
d_gene: .
CDR3nt: TGTGCCAGTATCAACTATGGCTACACCTTC
CDR3aa: CASINYGYTF

abundance: .
j_gene: TRBJ1-4
v_gene: TRBV4-2
d_gene: .
CDR3nt: TGTGCCAGCAGCCATATGCTAAGCGGGAGCTACAATGAAAAACTGTTTTTT
CDR3aa: CASSHMLSGSYNEKLFF

abundance: many
j_gene: TRBJ1-3
v_gene: TRBV5-8
d_gene: .
CDR3nt: TGTGCCAGCAGCTTGGAAAACTCTGGAAACACCATATATTTT
CDR3aa: CASSLENSGNTIYF

abundance: .
j_gene: TRBJ1-1
v_gene: TRBV19
d_gene: .
CDR3nt: TGTGCCAGTAACCCCCCGGGCACTGAAGCTTTCTTT
CDR3aa: CASNPPGTEAFF

abundance: many
j_gene: TRBJ1-2
v_gene: TRBV5-8
d_gene: .
CDR3nt: TGTGCCAGCACCCCCGGGGGGAAGGGCTATGGCTACACCTTC
CDR3aa: CASTPGGKGYGYTF

abundance: many
j_gene: TRBJ2-3
v_gene: TRBV11-2
d_gene: TRBD2
CDR3nt: TGTGCCAGCAGCTTAGTGGGGGGGACCACAGATACGCAGTATTTT
CDR3aa: CASSLVGGTTDTQYF

abundance: .
j_gene: TRBJ2-3
v_gene: TRBV11-2
d_gene: TRBD1
CDR3nt: TGTGCCAGCAGCTTAGTGCGGACAGGGGTCACAGATACGCAGTATTTT
CDR3aa: CASSLVRTGVTDTQYF

abundance: .
j_gene: TRBJ2-1
v_gene: TRBV9
d_gene: .
CDR3nt: TGTGCCAGCAGCGTATCGGGGCGGAGCGGCAGTGAGCCGTTCTTC
CDR3aa: CASSVSGRSGSEPFF

abundance: many
j_gene: TRBJ1-5
v_gene: TRBV29-1
d_gene: .
CDR3nt: TGCAGCGTGGGGGACGGGAATCAGCCCCAGCATTTT
CDR3aa: CSVGDGNQPQHF

abundance: many
j_gene: TRBJ1-2
v_gene: TRBV5-6
d_gene: .
CDR3nt: TGTGCCAGCAGCTTGGAGCAGACAGAGCGCTACCCCTTC
CDR3aa: CASSLEQTERYPF

abundance: .
j_gene: TRBJ1-3
v_gene: TRBV5-5
d_gene: TRBD1
CDR3nt: TGTGCCAGCAGCAAAGGCCGGGACAGGGCGTTGGGAAGCACCATATATTTT
CDR3aa: CASSKGRDRALGSTIYF

abundance: many
j_gene: TRBJ2-7
v_gene: TRBV12-3/TRBV12-4
d_gene: .
CDR3nt: TGTGCCAGCAGTTTAGAATGGGGGGCTCCATCCTACGAGCAGTACTTC
CDR3aa: CASSLEWGAPSYEQYF

abundance: many
j_gene: TRBJ2-5
v_gene: TRBV29-1
d_gene: TRBD2
CDR3nt: TGCAGCGTCTTGGGTGTTAGCGGGAGTTGGGAGACCCAGTACTTC
CDR3aa: CSVLGVSGSWETQYF

abundance: .
j_gene: TRBJ2-3
v_gene: TRBV20-1
d_gene: .
CDR3nt: TGCAGTGCTACGCCACAGGGACTACCAGATACGCAGTATTTT
CDR3aa: CSATPQGLPDTQYF

abundance: many
j_gene: TRBJ1-2
v_gene: TRBV5-6
d_gene: .
CDR3nt: TGTGCCAGCAGCTTGGGGCGGAATAACTATGGCTACACCTTC
CDR3aa: CASSLGRNNYGYTF

abundance: .
j_gene: TRBJ1-2
v_gene: TRBV6-2/TRBV6-3
d_gene: TRBD1
CDR3nt: TGTGCCAGCAGTCCAGGGGGTACGTCCCGGGGCTACACCTTC
CDR3aa: CASSPGGTSRGYTF

abundance: .
j_gene: TRBJ2-2
v_gene: TRBV12-3/TRBV12-4
d_gene: .
CDR3nt: TGTGCCAGCAGTCCGAGGGAGTCCGGGGAGCTGTCTTTT
CDR3aa: CASSPRESGELSF

abundance: many
j_gene: TRBJ2-3
v_gene: TRBV2
d_gene: .
CDR3nt: TGTGCCAGGTACCGTGGCAGCACAGATACGCAGTATTTT
CDR3aa: CARYRGSTDTQYF

abundance: many
j_gene: TRBJ2-7
v_gene: TRBV6-1
d_gene: .
CDR3nt: TGTGCCAGCAGTGAATTACCGGGGACCTACGAGCAGTACTTC
CDR3aa: CASSELPGTYEQYF

abundance: .
j_gene: TRBJ2-1
v_gene: TRBV6-2/TRBV6-3
d_gene: TRBD1
CDR3nt: TGTGCCAGCAGTTACGCACGACAGGGGGCCCACAATGAGCAGTTCTTC
CDR3aa: CASSYARQGAHNEQFF

abundance: .
j_gene: TRBJ2-7
v_gene: TRBV7-9
d_gene: .
CDR3nt: TGTGCCAGCAGCTTCCGACAGGCCCCCTACGAGCAGTACTTC
CDR3aa: CASSFRQAPYEQYF

abundance: .
j_gene: TRBJ2-7
v_gene: TRBV15
d_gene: TRBD1
CDR3nt: TGTGCCACCAGCAGAGAAGGGACAGGGAATCTCGAGCAGTACTTC
CDR3aa: CATSREGTGNLEQYF

abundance: many
j_gene: TRBJ1-2
v_gene: TRBV30
d_gene: .
CDR3nt: TGTGCCTGGAGCGGTCTGAACCTGCCACGATATGGCTACACCTTC
CDR3aa: CAWSGLNLPRYGYTF

abundance: many
j_gene: TRBJ2-5
v_gene: TRBV6-5
d_gene: TRBD1
CDR3nt: TGTGCCAGCAGTTACTCTCGAACCCTCCAGTTAGGGGGCATCCATGAGACCCAGTACTTC
CDR3aa: CASSYSRTLQLGGIHETQYF

abundance: many
j_gene: TRBJ1-4
v_gene: TRBV20-1
d_gene: TRBD1
CDR3nt: TGCAGTGCTAGACGGGCCGACAGGGGGTCTAATAATGAAAAACTGTTTTTT
CDR3aa: CSARRADRGSNNEKLFF

abundance: .
j_gene: TRBJ2-4
v_gene: TRBV20-1
d_gene: .
CDR3nt: TGCAGTGCTAGAGTTGAGGAGGGGCGAGACATTCAGTACTTC
CDR3aa: CSARVEEGRDIQYF

abundance: .
j_gene: TRBJ2-5
v_gene: TRBV29-1
d_gene: .
CDR3nt: TGCAGCGTGATGGGGCATAGCAGGAGGACGTGGTACTTC
CDR3aa: CSVMGHSRRTWYF

abundance: once
j_gene: TRBJ1-5
v_gene: TRBV7-8
d_gene: TRBD1
CDR3nt: TGTGCCAGCAGCTTAGCGCTGGGACAGGGGAAGCCCCAGCATTTT
CDR3aa: CASSLALGQGKPQHF

abundance: many
j_gene: TRBJ2-3
v_gene: TRBV30
d_gene: .
CDR3nt: TGTGCCTGGAGTGGGCAGACTTCCACAGATACGCAGTATTTT
CDR3aa: CAWSGQTSTDTQYF

abundance: .
j_gene: TRBJ2-5
v_gene: TRBV7-9
d_gene: TRBD2
CDR3nt: TGTGCCAGCAGCTTAGTAGCGGGGGGCGTAGAGACCCAGTACTTC
CDR3aa: CASSLVAGGVETQYF

abundance: .
j_gene: TRBJ2-1
v_gene: TRBV15
d_gene: .
CDR3nt: TGTGCTACCAGCAGATCGCGGGGTCCAATGGAGAGCTCCTACAATGAGCAGTTCTTC
CDR3aa: CATSRSRGPMESSYNEQFF

abundance: many
j_gene: TRBJ2-5
v_gene: TRBV18
d_gene: .
CDR3nt: TGTGCCAGCTCACCACTTGGATACCCCGAAGAGACCCAGTACTTC
CDR3aa: CASSPLGYPEETQYF

abundance: many
j_gene: TRBJ2-1
v_gene: TRBV15
d_gene: .
CDR3nt: TGTGCCACCAGCAGACTCCGGGACTTCTCCTACAATGAGCAGTTCTTC
CDR3aa: CATSRLRDFSYNEQFF

abundance: few
j_gene: TRBJ2-3
v_gene: TRBV6-1
d_gene: .
CDR3nt: TGTGCCAGCAGTGAAGTTCCAGCCACAGATACGCAGTATTTT
CDR3aa: CASSEVPATDTQYF

abundance: .
j_gene: TRBJ2-6
v_gene: TRBV5-1
d_gene: TRBD1
CDR3nt: TGCGCCAGCAGCCCGTGGGACAGGGTAGGCACTGAAGCTTTC
CDR3aa: CASSPWDRVGTEAF

abundance: many
j_gene: TRBJ2-1
v_gene: TRBV20-1
d_gene: TRBD2
CDR3nt: TGCAGTGCTAGATCGAGACTAGCTGGCAATGAGCAGTTCTTC
CDR3aa: CSARSRLAGNEQFF

abundance: many
j_gene: TRBJ1-5
v_gene: TRBV2
d_gene: .
CDR3nt: TGTGCCAGCAGAGGACGAAGCGGGGGGAATCAGCCCCAGCATTTT
CDR3aa: CASRGRSGGNQPQHF